This T cell receptor beta chain was recovered during a study of Ad26.COV2.S vaccination and SARS-CoV-2 variants. At the level of the study: The study gave Ad26.COV2.S intramuscularly, once or twice 56 days apart.

TCRdb keeps only in-frame clones here, not all; method: immunoSEQ multiplex PCR. The sample lists over 300,000 clones, about four fifths occurring once. This clone was seen only once. Treatment indicated: some 20 received Ad26.COV2.S at low or high dose, single or two shots; a few received placebo; per-sample allocation not given. Sampling happened 63 days after the first vaccine or placebo injection. CDR3 length equals 15 residues. Germline V CDR1 and CDR2: SGHTA, FQGTGA. V dropped 5 bases and J dropped 2; count of bases not matched to a gene: 3. This sequence joins TRBV7-3 and TRBJ2-3; TRBD2 matches at 11 bases. Sequenced here: peripheral blood, sampled in a trial of Ad26.COV2.S vaccine versus placebo. This receptor was taken from a person aged 18-65 years who received the Ad26.COV2.S COVID-19 vaccine or a placebo. The CDR3 DNA reads as TGTGCCAGCAGCCCGACTAGCGGGAACACAGATACGCAGTATTTT. Translation: CASSPTSGNTDTQYF.